This T cell receptor beta chain was obtained from a study of T cells after posttransplantation cyclophosphamide. Produced via immunoSEQ multiplex PCR; TCRdb's table is partial and in-frame only. The data show approximately 30,000 clones, 75% to 90% seen once. The germline CDR1 and CDR2 sequences are SGHTA and FQGNSA. V lost 2 bases and J lost 5, with 9 bases in between. This CDR3 has 14 residues. This TCR came from a man aged 50 or older. The J gene is TRBJ1-4, the V gene TRBV7-2; unclear D gene. Sequencing was done on a sample of PBMCs. CDR3: CASSLRSQNEKLFF. The DNA of the CDR3 is TGTGCCAGCAGCTTACGATCACAGAATGAAAAACTGTTTTTT.